A single sample gave rise to the 3 T cell receptor beta chains below, sequenced in a study of T cell repertoires in cytomegalovirus infection. MiXCR, run by TCRdb on the reads, gives a single entry per CDR3 protein. The sample has 69,000 or so distinct CDR3 sequences; around 28% are singletons. These TCRs' antigens remain unknown. Material: CD8+ T cells from cultured PBMCs, obtained from culture after CMV antigen stimulation. The receptors shown here come from a human donor in good health (CMV status not recorded). Some clones in this sample may be carry-over from other donors' samples.

Many counts were recorded for this clonotype. This chain uses TRBV11-2 with TRBJ2-7; D perhaps matches TRBD2 (5 bases). V dropped 3 bases and J dropped 1 base, with 16 bases sitting between them. This CDR3 spans 16 amino acids. Germline V gene data show CDR1 as SGHAT and CDR2 as FQNNGV. As DNA, the CDR3 is TGTGCCAGCAGCTTGTTGACTTGGAGGAGGTCCTACGAGCAGTACTTC. Its protein product is CASSLLTWRRSYEQYF.

In its sample, this clonotype was seen a few times. The rearrangement joins TRBV6-2 or TRBV6-3 to TRBJ2-3, with 9 bases lining up with TRBD2. The CDR3 has 14 amino acids. After removal of 2 bases from V and 5 bases from J, the junction contained 2 bases not matched to a gene. Germline assignment: CDR1 MNHEY and CDR2 SVGEGT. The CDR3: CASSYLAGRDTQYF. DNA of the CDR3: TGTGCCAGCAGTTACCTAGCGGGGAGAGATACGCAGTATTTT.

This chain's CDR3 is CASSLRPSNQPQHF. CDR3 nucleotides: TGTGCCAGCAGTTTGAGGCCCAGCAATCAGCCCCAGCATTTT. The chain employs TRBV27 and TRBJ1-5, with D uncertain. Trimming removed 3 bases at V and 1 base at J, with 7 bases between. The germline CDR1 and CDR2 sequences are MNHEY and SMNVEV (reference sequence). This CDR3 has 14 amino acids.